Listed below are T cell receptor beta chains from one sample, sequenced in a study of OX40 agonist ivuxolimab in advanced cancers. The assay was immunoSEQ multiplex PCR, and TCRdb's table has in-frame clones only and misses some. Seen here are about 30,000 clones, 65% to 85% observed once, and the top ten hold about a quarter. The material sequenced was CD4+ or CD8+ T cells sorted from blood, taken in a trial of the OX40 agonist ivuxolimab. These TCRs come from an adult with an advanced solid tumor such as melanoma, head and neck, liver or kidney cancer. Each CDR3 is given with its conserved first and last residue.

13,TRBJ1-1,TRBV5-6,CASSLGMNTEAFF
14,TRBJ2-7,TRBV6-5,CASSPDGESYEQYF
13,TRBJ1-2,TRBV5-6,CASSFGRRSGYTF
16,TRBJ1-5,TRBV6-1,CASSEWGVGENQPQHF
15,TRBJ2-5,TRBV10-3,CAISSFSGGQETQYF
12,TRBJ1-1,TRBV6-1,CASSFGEVTAFF
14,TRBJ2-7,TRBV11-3,CASSSGDREYEQYF
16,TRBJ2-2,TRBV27,CASSLEGTVNTGELFF
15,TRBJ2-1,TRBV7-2,CASSLGGGSYNEQFF
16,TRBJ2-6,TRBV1,CTSSHAAGAGANVLTF
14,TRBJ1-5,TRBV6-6,CASSYHRPDQPQHF
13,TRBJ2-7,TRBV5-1,CASTGTSGYEQYF
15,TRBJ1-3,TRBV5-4,CASSHGTGSGNTIYF
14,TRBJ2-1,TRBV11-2,CASLTWEGPNEQFF